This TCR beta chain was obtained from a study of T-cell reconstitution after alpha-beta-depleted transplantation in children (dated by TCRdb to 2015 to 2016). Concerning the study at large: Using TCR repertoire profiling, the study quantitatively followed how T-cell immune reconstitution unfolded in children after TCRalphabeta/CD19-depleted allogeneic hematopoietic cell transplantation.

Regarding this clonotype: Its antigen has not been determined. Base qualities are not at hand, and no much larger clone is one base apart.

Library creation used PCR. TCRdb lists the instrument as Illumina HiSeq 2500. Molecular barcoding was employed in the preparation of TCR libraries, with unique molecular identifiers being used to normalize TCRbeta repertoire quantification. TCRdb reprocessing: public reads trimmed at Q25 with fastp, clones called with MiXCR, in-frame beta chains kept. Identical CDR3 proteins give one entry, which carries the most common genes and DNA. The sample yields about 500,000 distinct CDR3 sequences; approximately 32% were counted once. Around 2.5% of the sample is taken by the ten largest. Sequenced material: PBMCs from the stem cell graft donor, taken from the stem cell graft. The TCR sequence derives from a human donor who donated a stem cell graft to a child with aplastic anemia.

The CDR3 has the sequence CASSLGQNYNEQFF. The base sequence is TGCGCCAGCAGCTTGGGACAAAACTACAATGAGCAGTTCTTC. This chain is built from TRBV5-1 and TRBJ2-1, with the D gene too uncertain to name. The CDR3 measures 14 amino acids from cysteine to phenylalanine. Only CDR3 DNA remains: 42 bases, in frame from the first base. The germline V gene gives CDR1 as SGHRS and CDR2 as YFSETQ. V is pared back by 0 bases and J by 3 bases, with 7 bases lying between the germline termini. This CDR3, with the reference TRBV5-1 and TRBJ2-1 proteins standing in past its ends, gives the full variable domain KAGVTQTPRYLIKTRGQQVTLSCSPISGHRSVSWYQQTPGQGLQFLFEYFSETQRNKGNFPGRFSGRQFSNSRSEMNVSTLELGDSALYLCASSLGQNYNEQFFGPGTRLTVL.